What follows are 31 T cell receptor beta chains derived from one specimen sequenced in a study of blood T cell repertoires in COVID-19. Only in-frame clones appear in the TCRdb table, and some are missing; sequencing was by immunoSEQ multiplex PCR. This sample carries roughly 130,000 clones, approximately 80% of them seen once, and the ten largest clones take approximately 12%. Material: peripheral blood. The receptors here all came from a woman aged 55-69 years with acute or convalescent COVID-19.

This clone came up a few times. V gene TRBV7-9 combines with J gene TRBJ1-4; D gene uncertain. The CDR3 totals 15 residues. V lost 1 base and J 3 bases, leaving 9 bases between the germline ends. Germline V gene sequence: CDR1 SEHNR, CDR2 FQNEAQ (reference sequence). CDR3 coding DNA: TGTGCCAGCAGCTTAGGAGGGCAACCTAATGAAAAACTGTTTTTT. Its protein product is CASSLGGQPNEKLFF.

V gene TRBV7-3 combines with J gene TRBJ2-5; 8 bases align to TRBD1. Unmatched junction bases numbered 4, after V lost 6 bases and J lost 4 bases. CDR1 is SGHTA, CDR2 FQGTGA, per germline. The CDR3 is 13 residues long. CDR3 sequence reads: CASSPGQGETQYF. CDR3 DNA: TGTGCCAGCAGTCCCGGACAGGGAGAGACCCAGTACTTC.

The chain combines TRBV7-6 with TRBJ1-1, with 7 bases lining up with TRBD1. There are 15 residues in the CDR3. J gave up 0 bases and V 5 bases, and 6 bases lay outside the gene matches. CDR1 and CDR2 from the germline V gene are SGHVS and FNYEAQ. The CDR3 DNA reads as TGTGCCAGCAGCCCAGGACAGGCCATGAACACTGAAGCTTTCTTT. This codes for CASSPGQAMNTEAFF.

This clone showed up just once. The chain couples TRBV19 to TRBJ1-2; D possibly corresponds to TRBD1 (5 bases). CDR3 length equals 14 residues. Germline V CDR1 and CDR2: LNHDA, SQIVND (reference sequence). V lost 4 bases, J lost 5 bases, and 14 bases lay in between. In DNA form, the CDR3 reads TGTGCCAGTAGTAGCCGGACATTCCGATATGGCTACACCTTC. Translating gives CASSSRTFRYGYTF.

The chain joins TRBV20-1 to TRBJ2-1; TRBD2 aligns across 7 bases. This CDR3 spans 17 amino acids. Germline CDR1 is DFQATT and CDR2 is SNEGSKA (reference sequence). V dropped 3 bases and J dropped 2; count of bases not matched to a gene: 13. The CDR3 loop is CSASGMSGTTPYNEQFF. CDR3 coding DNA: TGCAGTGCTAGTGGTATGTCCGGGACTACCCCCTACAATGAGCAGTTCTTC.

The gene calls are TRBV6-5 and TRBJ2-1, with TRBD2 as a possible D gene (6 bases). V was cut by 5 bases and J by 7 bases, with 15 bases left in between. Looked up from germline, CDR1 is MNHEY and CDR2 is SVGAGI. This CDR3 contains 14 residues. The chain's CDR3 is CASSLLTSTNEQFF. The CDR3 DNA sequence: TGTGCCAGCAGTCTCCTGACTAGTACGAATGAGCAGTTCTTC.

The chain combines TRBV5-4 with TRBJ1-2; the match to TRBD1 covers 7 bases. Losses at the gene ends were 10 bases for V and 4 bases for J; bases not matched to a gene: 13. The CDR3 is made up of 14 amino acids. Germline V gene data show CDR1 as SGHNT and CDR2 as YYREEE (reference sequence). The CDR3 DNA reads TGTGCCTACCAACAAGGGGGCGCCGGCTATGGCTACACCTTC. Amino acid sequence: CAYQQGGAGYGYTF.

The chain joins TRBV9 to TRBJ2-1, with 9 nucleotides matching TRBD2. V shed 1 base, J shed 8 bases, and the junction held 10 bases outside the gene matches. CDR3 length: 16 amino acids. Germline CDR1 reads SGDLS; CDR2 reads YYNGEE. CDR3 nucleotide sequence: TGTGCCAGCAGCGTATCCCCGGCTAGCGGGGTGCATGAGCAGTTCTTC. Translating it yields CASSVSPASGVHEQFF.

The chain couples TRBV18 to TRBJ1-1, with TRBD1 matching 7 bases. Germline CDR1 and CDR2: KGHSH and LQKENI. With 6 bases clipped from V and 3 bases from J, the junction kept 7 bases outside the gene matches. The CDR3 spans 14 residues. In DNA form, the CDR3 reads TGTGCCAGCTCGGAGGGGGCGCGGGACACTGAAGCTTTCTTT. Translation: CASSEGARDTEAFF.

The V and J genes are TRBV11-2 and TRBJ2-4, with D possibly being TRBD1 (5 bases). V lost 0 bases, J lost 0 bases, and 12 bases lay in between. Germline V gives CDR1 SGHAT, CDR2 FQNNGV. The CDR3 runs to 17 residues. CDR3 amino acids: CASSLDRPGRAKNIQYF. The CDR3 region has the DNA TGTGCCAGCAGCTTAGATCGCCCAGGGCGAGCCAAAAACATTCAGTACTTC.

The gene calls are TRBV5-1 and TRBJ1-2, with a tentative D call TRBD1 (5 bases). Trimming took off 0 bases at V and 4 bases at J, with 16 bases between the two ends. The CDR3 sequence is 16 residues long. CDR1 and CDR2 (germline): SGHRS, YFSETQ. CDR3 nucleotides: TGCGCCAGCAGCTTGGGTGCAGGGACTTTGACCTATGGCTACACCTTC. This codes for CASSLGAGTLTYGYTF.

The CDR3 DNA reads TGTGCCAGCAGTTACTCGAGTTCTACCACTGAAGCTTTCTTT. It specifies CASSYSSSTTEAFF. This rearrangement joins TRBV6-2 or TRBV6-3 to TRBJ1-1; no definite D call. CDR1 is MNHEY, CDR2 SVGEGT, per germline. This CDR3 contains 14 residues. V lost 0 bases and J 4 bases, leaving 9 bases between the germline ends.

The CDR3 DNA reads as TGTGCCAGCACCGTTAACATGAACACTGAAGCTTTCTTT. This sequence encodes CASTVNMNTEAFF. This chain uses TRBV2 with TRBJ1-1, with D unresolved. The CDR3 is made up of 13 amino acids. V shed 7 bases and J shed 0 bases, with 9 bases lying between them. CDR1 and CDR2 (germline): SNHLY, FYNNEI.

The genes are TRBV9 and TRBJ2-2, with unresolved D. Trimming left V 2 bases short and J 6 bases short, with 14 bases between. Germline assignment: CDR1 SGDLS and CDR2 YYNGEE. The CDR3 extends over 15 amino acids. The CDR3 DNA is TGTGCCAGCAGCGTGGCAGGTTTCAACGCCGGGGAGCTGTTTTTT. This codes for CASSVAGFNAGELFF.

V gene TRBV24-1 combines with J gene TRBJ1-2; TRBD1 might be the D (5 bases). Germline CDR1 KGHDR, CDR2 SFDVKD. V dropped 2 bases and J dropped 6 bases, with 9 bases sitting between them. CDR3 size: 13 residues. The CDR3: CATSDWGGDGYTF. CDR3 DNA sequence: TGTGCCACCAGTGATTGGGGGGGAGATGGCTACACCTTC.

CDR3 bases: TGTGCCAGCGGAAGGAGCTCCTATAATTCACCCCTCCACTTT. Amino acid sequence: CASGRSSYNSPLHF. The chain joins TRBV6-5 to TRBJ1-6; no definite D call. The V and J ends lost 8 bases and 0 bases respectively, with 8 bases between them. Looked up from germline, CDR1 is MNHEY and CDR2 is SVGAGI. The CDR3 spans 14 residues.

The chain employs TRBV15 and TRBJ1-4; D possibly corresponds to TRBD1 (5 bases). Germline assignment: CDR1 LNHNV and CDR2 YYDKDF (reference sequence). V lost 0 bases and J 0 bases, leaving 8 bases between the germline ends. The length of the CDR3 is 16 residues. CDR3 bases: TGTGCCACCAGCAGAGATATGACAGCAACTAATGAAAAACTGTTTTTT. It encodes CATSRDMTATNEKLFF.

The rearrangement joins TRBV5-1 to TRBJ2-4; 15 positions match TRBD2. From germline, CDR1 is SGHRS and CDR2 YFSETQ. V was clipped by 4 bases and J by 0 bases; unmatched bases: 17. The length of the CDR3 is 22 residues. The DNA of the CDR3 is TGCGCCAGCAGCAACGACATAGGGACTAGCGGGGGGCCTAATCTAGCCAAAAACATTCAGTACTTC. Its translation: CASSNDIGTSGGPNLAKNIQYF.

In this sample, this clone turned up once. This chain joins TRBV18 and TRBJ1-2; 8 bases line up with TRBD1. The V gene end was trimmed by 0 bases and the J gene end by 4 bases; junction bases not matched to a gene: 7. The CDR3 covers 16 residues. The germline V gene has CDR1 KGHSH and CDR2 LQKENI. The CDR3 loop reads CASSPPRGQGSYGYTF. The CDR3 DNA reads as TGTGCCAGCTCACCACCAAGAGGACAGGGAAGCTATGGCTACACCTTC.

The chain joins TRBV10-3 to TRBJ1-2; perhaps TRBD1 as D (5 bases). The germline V gene encodes CDR1 ENHRY and CDR2 SYGVKD. Trimming removed 6 bases from V and 10 bases from J, with 18 bases in between. The CDR3 spans 13 residues. In nucleotides, the CDR3 is TGTGCCATCAGGACCCCCCGGCAGGGCGACTACACCTTC. Its translation: CAIRTPRQGDYTF.

The chain's CDR3 is CASSMDREGDTQYF. The CDR3 nucleotides are TGCGCCAGCAGCATGGACAGGGAAGGAGATACGCAGTATTTT. This chain connects TRBV5-1 to TRBJ2-3; 8 bases fit TRBD1. This CDR3 has 14 amino acids. Trimming at V came to 4 bases and at J to 5 bases, leaving 6 bases not matched to a gene. The germline V gene has CDR1 SGHRS and CDR2 YFSETQ.

This chain links TRBV19 with TRBJ1-1; D possibly corresponds to TRBD1 (6 bases). The V gene's germline CDR1 is LNHDA and CDR2 SQIVND (reference sequence). The V end was cut by 8 bases, the J end by 4 bases, with 14 bases between. The CDR3 spans 13 residues. The CDR3 sequence is CASDQGISTEAFF. The CDR3 DNA sequence: TGTGCCAGTGATCAGGGGATCAGCACTGAAGCTTTCTTT.

A single count supports this clone. The chain uses TRBV12-3 or TRBV12-4 and TRBJ2-3, with D unclear. Trimming removed 5 bases at V and 3 bases at J, with 3 bases between. CDR3 length equals 11 residues. CDR3 bases: TGTGCCAGCAGTCTAACAGATACGCAGTATTTT. Its protein is CASSLTDTQYF.

The rearrangement joins TRBV5-6 to TRBJ1-3; TRBD1 might be the D (6 bases). The CDR3 sequence is 14 residues long. Germline CDR1 is SGHDT and CDR2 is YYEEEE. V dropped 2 bases and J dropped 2 bases, with 8 bases sitting between them. This CDR3 is CASSLNRAGNTIYF. The CDR3 bases are TGTGCCAGCAGCTTAAACAGGGCTGGAAACACCATATATTTT.

CDR3 region: CASSLGGGVKNSPLHF. CDR3 DNA: TGTGCCAGCAGCTTAGGAGGGGGTGTGAAAAATTCACCCCTCCACTTT. The chain has TRBV7-9 and TRBJ1-6; tentative D call: TRBD1 (6 bases). The CDR3 consists of 16 residues. Trimming removed 1 base from V and 7 bases from J, with 14 bases in between. CDR1 is SEHNR, CDR2 FQNEAQ, per germline (reference sequence).

This chain uses TRBV2 with TRBJ1-1; possibly TRBD1 for D (5 bases). The CDR3 loop spans 18 amino acids. Germline CDR1 and CDR2: SNHLY and FYNNEI. Deletions cut 5 bases from V and 2 bases from J, with 24 bases between. The CDR3 nucleotides read TGTGCCAGCAGTTTGGCTGGGCCCCTTGGGGGGTTTAACACTGAAGCTTTCTTT. It encodes CASSLAGPLGGFNTEAFF.

Only one count was recorded for this clone. V usage is TRBV2 and J usage is TRBJ2-5; 8 bases align to TRBD1. This CDR3 is built from 13 residues. With 4 bases clipped from V and 7 bases from J, the junction kept 5 bases outside the gene matches. Germline V gene data show CDR1 as SNHLY and CDR2 as FYNNEI. Here the CDR3 reads CASSAGGRGTQYF. The CDR3 DNA sequence: TGTGCCAGCAGTGCAGGGGGCCGCGGGACCCAGTACTTC.

The rearrangement joins TRBV3-1 (or the pseudogene TRBV3-2) to TRBJ2-5; 9 bases map to TRBD2. Per the germline V gene, CDR1 is LGHDT and CDR2 is YNNKEL (reference sequence). CDR3 length: 16 residues. The ends lost 2 bases at V and 4 bases at J; junction bases unmatched: 8. The CDR3 coding sequence is TGTGCCAGCAGCCAAAAGGGCGGGGGGGTAGGAGAGACCCAGTACTTC. Protein sequence: CASSQKGGGVGETQYF.

This sequence joins TRBV7-9 and TRBJ2-5; TRBD2 might be the D (6 bases). Trimming cost V 5 bases and J 5 bases, with 18 bases left between them. Germline V gives CDR1 SEHNR, CDR2 FQNEAQ (reference sequence). The CDR3 length is 15 residues. The CDR3 DNA is TGTGCCAGCAGCCAGGGTCGGGGGAATTCGGAGACCCAGTACTTC. This gives the protein CASSQGRGNSETQYF.

The chain is built from TRBV18 and TRBJ2-5; TRBD2 matches 8 bases. The CDR3 is 15 residues long. J lost 5 bases, V lost 3 bases, and 8 bases had no gene match. Germline CDR1 and CDR2: KGHSH and LQKENI. The CDR3 here is CASSPFGGADETQYF. CDR3 nucleotide sequence: TGTGCCAGCTCACCTTTCGGGGGGGCCGACGAGACCCAGTACTTC. The full variable domain, rest sourced from reference TRBV18 and TRBJ2-5, is NAGVMQNPRHLVRRRGQEARLRCSPMKGHSHVYWYRQLPEEGLKFMVYLQKENIIDESGMPKERFSAEFPKEGPSILRIQQVVRGDSAAYFCASSPFGGADETQYFGPGTRLLVL.

The chain has TRBV5-5 and TRBJ2-7, with a tentative D call TRBD1 (6 bases). From germline, CDR1 is SGHKS and CDR2 YYEKEE (reference sequence). There are 13 residues in the CDR3. V was cut by 2 bases and J by 1 base, with 7 bases left in between. The CDR3 protein is CASSFTGSYEQYV. The DNA of the CDR3 is TGTGCCAGCAGCTTTACAGGGTCCTACGAGCAGTACGTC.